Listed here are 10 T cell receptor beta chains from one sample, sequenced in a study of human T cells and chemical hapten exposure (dated by TCRdb to the early 2020s). The time point label on this specimen signifies: pre-sensitization, week 0. The sample's treatment or condition, from its label and the paper: therapeutic diphenylcyclopropenone sensitization with weekly scalp DPC. Library creation used RACE. Sequenced on a NextSeq 500. TCRdb ran its own pipeline on the public reads, namely fastp trimming at Q25 and MiXCR clone calling, and kept in-frame beta chains. Under each unique CDR3 protein, matching rows form one entry showing the most common genes and DNA. In all, the sample holds around 56,000 distinct CDR3 sequences, and 8% to 10% of those were seen once. The ten largest clones take up 8% to 10% of the sample. Material: whole blood, obtained in connection with sensitization to the hapten diphenylcyclopropenone (DPC). The receptors originated from a man aged 40-49 years with alopecia areata. Some clones in this sample may be carry-over from other donors' samples.

This clonotype was detected many times. This chain joins TRBV4-3 and TRBJ1-5; D is unclear. Germline CDR1 reads LGHNA; CDR2 reads YSLEER. This CDR3 has 15 amino acids. Trimming left V 0 bases short and J 2 bases short, with 8 bases between. As DNA, the CDR3 is TGCGCCAGCAGCCAAGATTCAACGGGCAATCAGCCCCAGCATTTT. Its protein product is CASSQDSTGNQPQHF.

This clonotype was found a few times. The chain recombines TRBV19 with TRBJ2-2; TRBD1 aligns across 8 bases. The germline gives CDR1 LNHDA, CDR2 SQIVND (reference sequence). This CDR3 is 15 amino acids long. The J segment lost 3 bases and the V segment lost 4 bases, leaving 4 bases of the junction unmatched. The CDR3 DNA reads TGTGCCAGTAGTACCAGGACAGGGCACACCGGGGAGCTGTTTTTT. Translation: CASSTRTGHTGELFF.

This clonotype was counted only a few times. The rearrangement links TRBV28 to TRBJ2-5; a weak D match, TRBD2 (6 bases). This CDR3 comprises 15 residues. Germline CDR1 reads MDHEN; CDR2 reads SYDVKM. Trimming took 5 bases from V and 1 from J, leaving 14 bases between them. This CDR3 reads CASSKIAEVQETQYF. The CDR3 nucleotides read TGTGCCAGCAGTAAGATAGCGGAGGTCCAAGAGACCCAGTACTTC.

This clonotype has only a few counts. V is TRBV19 and J is TRBJ2-1; tentatively, D is TRBD1 (7 bases). With 7 bases removed from V and 2 bases from J, the gap between germline ends came to 15 bases. The CDR3 loop spans 15 amino acids. Germline CDR1 is LNHDA and CDR2 is SQIVND (reference sequence). The CDR3 sequence is CASTKEGAAYNEQFF. The CDR3 region has the DNA TGTGCCAGTACTAAGGAGGGGGCGGCCTACAATGAGCAGTTCTTC. The whole variable domain, filled in from reference TRBV19 and TRBJ2-1, reads DGGITQSPKYLFRKEGQNVTLSCEQNLNHDAMYWYRQDPGQGLRLIYYSQIVNDFQKGDIAEGYSVSREKKESFPLTVTSAQKNPTAFYLCASTKEGAAYNEQFFGPGTRLTVL.

The chain employs TRBV12-3 or TRBV12-4 and TRBJ2-2, with TRBD1 matching over 7 bases. J lost 2 bases, V lost 0 bases, and 18 bases had no gene match. This CDR3 is built from 21 residues. CDR3 bases: TGTGCCAGCAGTTTAGCCCACCCCGGGACAGCGGTCTTTGCTAACACCGGGGAGCTGTTTTTT. Translation gives CASSLAHPGTAVFANTGELFF.

The sample holds a few counts of this clonotype. The chain uses TRBV5-1 and TRBJ2-2, with TRBD2 matching over 9 bases. V shed 6 bases, J shed 1 base, and the junction held 4 bases outside the gene matches. The CDR3 is 15 residues long. Germline V gene data show CDR1 as SGHRS and CDR2 as YFSETQ. CDR3 coding DNA: TGCGCCAGCAAACCGACTAGCGGGAACACCGGGGAGCTGTTTTTT. Its translation is CASKPTSGNTGELFF.

CDR3 in amino acids: CASSLGREVETQYF. The CDR3 nucleotides are TGTGCCAGCAGCTTAGGGCGGGAGGTCGAGACCCAGTACTTC. V is TRBV7-9 and J is TRBJ2-5; 8 bases match TRBD2. Trimming took 1 base from V and 5 from J; bases not matched to a gene: 3. Germline V gene lookup returns CDR1 SEHNR and CDR2 FQNEAQ (reference sequence). The CDR3 is 14 residues long. Combining the CDR3 with reference TRBV7-9 and TRBJ2-5 gives the whole variable domain DTGVSQNPRHKITKRGQNVTFRCDPISEHNRLYWYRQTLGQGPEFLTYFQNEAQLEKSRLLSDRFSAERPKGSFSTLEIQRTEQGDSAMYLCASSLGREVETQYFGPGTRLLVL.

In this sample, this clonotype turned up a few times. The chain has TRBV3-1 and TRBJ1-2; D may be TRBD1 (6 bases). V lost 1 base to trimming and J lost 0 bases, with 15 bases between them. This CDR3 spans 17 amino acids. CDR1 is LGHDT, CDR2 YNNKEL, per germline (reference sequence). In nucleotides, the CDR3 is TGTGCCAGCAGCCAAGTGGGGGGCACGGGAGCTAACTATGGCTACACCTTC. It codes for CASSQVGGTGANYGYTF.

The table lists this clonotype with a few counts. This rearrangement joins TRBV29-1 to TRBJ2-1; 12 bases are a match to TRBD2. CDR1 is SQVTM and CDR2 is ANQGSEA in the germline V gene. The CDR3 spans 14 residues. Unmatched junction bases numbered 11, after V lost 8 bases and J lost 9 bases. The CDR3 spells CSTSTSGSALEQFF. The DNA for the CDR3 is TGCAGCACTTCGACTAGCGGGAGCGCACTTGAGCAGTTCTTC.

This clonotype was seen at least ten times. The chain recombines TRBV5-4 with TRBJ2-1, with 7 bases matching TRBD2. The germline gives CDR1 SGHNT, CDR2 YYREEE (reference sequence). CDR3 length: 14 residues. The V and J ends lost 6 bases and 1 base, in that order; junction bases with no gene match: 4. The CDR3 DNA follows: TGTGCCAGCACCCACGGGGGGTCCTACAATGAGCAGTTCTTC. Translating gives CASTHGGSYNEQFF.